The clone carrying this T cell receptor beta chain has a count of ten or more. The antigen is unknown. A single record per CDR3 protein comes from TCRdb applying MiXCR to the multiplex PCR reads. The data show 120,000 to 150,000 distinct CDR3 sequences, less than 35% seen once. The length of the CDR3 is 12 residues. V was pared by 2 bases and J by 5 bases, with 7 bases between. Germline V gene data show CDR1 as SGHAT and CDR2 as FQNNGV. Axillary draining lymph nodes of breast cancer patients supplied the node samples. This sample stems from a study of breast tumors, draining lymph nodes, adjacent tissues. Study-level results: Compared with lymph nodes, tumors were less diverse; compared with nontumor tissue, more. Findings are consistent with lymph node origin and intratumoral expansion of most tumor T cells. Tumor T cell lymph node origin was a supported hypothesis, not proven. Tumor and nontumor repertoires were significantly more similar in luminal-like than in basal-like breast cancer.

The genes are TRBV11-2 and TRBJ2-7; no firm D call. Material: axillary lymph node tissue. The source of this sequence is a female donor with breast cancer. Some clones in this sample may be carry-over from other donors' samples. CDR3 in DNA: TGTGCCAGCAGCTTAACAAGGGACGAGCAGTACTTC. Its translation: CASSLTRDEQYF.